This T cell receptor beta chain is from a study of vaccination and CD4 T cells after COVID-19. Overall study context: The control cultures got either a CEFX pool, an HIV-1 Nef pool, or no peptide at all. Notes on the study in general: Sampling was limited to relatively few convalescent patients, with no early post-infection timepoints studied. Median SARS-CoV-2-reactive clonotypes rose from approximately 21 to 38, not significantly. Only after vaccination were a median approximately 86% of convalescents' reactive clones seen.

Concerning this clonotype: Its specificity is not known.

Scientists ran DNA taken from cultured CD4+ T cells through the Oncomine TCR Beta short-read assay for sequencing. TCRdb passed the PCR reads through MiXCR, listing each CDR3 protein once. The sample comprises approximately 21,000 distinct CDR3 sequences, around 60% of which are singletons, and 13% rests with the top ten. The treatment denotes: roughly 10-day PBMC culture with coronavirus spike peptide pools or control peptides (ViraFEST assay). V lost 6 bases to trimming and J lost 5 bases; unmatched junction nucleotides: 5. This CDR3 is built from 14 residues. Germline CDR1 and CDR2: MNHNS and SASEGT.

This TCR came from a human donor who received a COVID-19 vaccine. V and J are TRBV6-1 and TRBJ2-3; 10 nucleotides line up with TRBD1. The sample was CD4+ T cells from blood, cultured in vitro, taken after SARS-CoV-2 vaccination. DNA for the CDR3: TGTGCCAGCAGCCCCGACAGGGGGCGAGATACGCAGTATTTT. Protein: CASSPDRGRDTQYF.